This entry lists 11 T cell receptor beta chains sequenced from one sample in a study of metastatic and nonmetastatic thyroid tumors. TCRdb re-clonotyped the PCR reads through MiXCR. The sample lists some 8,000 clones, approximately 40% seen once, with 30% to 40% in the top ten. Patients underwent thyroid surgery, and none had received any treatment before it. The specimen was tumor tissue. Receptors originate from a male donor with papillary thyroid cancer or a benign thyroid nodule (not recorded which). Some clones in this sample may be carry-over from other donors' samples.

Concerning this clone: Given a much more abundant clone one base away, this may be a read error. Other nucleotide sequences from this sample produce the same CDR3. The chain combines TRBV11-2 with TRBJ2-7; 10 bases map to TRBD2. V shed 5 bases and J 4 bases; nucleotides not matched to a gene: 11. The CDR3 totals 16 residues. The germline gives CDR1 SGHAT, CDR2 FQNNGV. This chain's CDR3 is CASSATSGTISYEQYF. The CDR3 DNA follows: TGTGCCAGCAGCGCAACTAGCGGGACGATCTCGTACGAGCAGTACTTC.

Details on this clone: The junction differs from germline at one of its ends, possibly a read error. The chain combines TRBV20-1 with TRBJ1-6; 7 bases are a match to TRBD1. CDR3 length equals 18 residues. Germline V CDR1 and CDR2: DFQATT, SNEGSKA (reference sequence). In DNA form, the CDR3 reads TGCAGTGCTAGAGGTCTTGGCAGGGGGTTCTCCTTTAATTCACCCCTCCACTTT. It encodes CSARGLGRGFSFNSPLHF.

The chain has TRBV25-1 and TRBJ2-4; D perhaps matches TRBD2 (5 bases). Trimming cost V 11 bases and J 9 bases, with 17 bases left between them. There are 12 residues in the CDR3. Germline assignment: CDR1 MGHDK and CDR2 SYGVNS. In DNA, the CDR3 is TGTGCCCCGGGGTCTCCTCGGGGCATTCAGTACTTC. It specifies CAPGSPRGIQYF.

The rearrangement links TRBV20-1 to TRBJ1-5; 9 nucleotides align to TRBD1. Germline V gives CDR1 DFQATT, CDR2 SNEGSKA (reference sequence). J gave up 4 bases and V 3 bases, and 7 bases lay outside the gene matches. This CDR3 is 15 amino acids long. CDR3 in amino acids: CSARAGTGLNQPQHF. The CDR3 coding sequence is TGCAGTGCTAGGGCCGGGACAGGGTTAAATCAGCCCCAGCATTTT.

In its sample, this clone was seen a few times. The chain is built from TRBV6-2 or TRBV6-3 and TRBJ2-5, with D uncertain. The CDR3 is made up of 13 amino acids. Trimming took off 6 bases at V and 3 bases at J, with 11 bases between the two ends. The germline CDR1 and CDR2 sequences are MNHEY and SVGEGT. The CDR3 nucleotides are TGTGCCAGCAGAGGGTTCAATGAAGAGACCCAGTACTTC. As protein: CASRGFNEETQYF.

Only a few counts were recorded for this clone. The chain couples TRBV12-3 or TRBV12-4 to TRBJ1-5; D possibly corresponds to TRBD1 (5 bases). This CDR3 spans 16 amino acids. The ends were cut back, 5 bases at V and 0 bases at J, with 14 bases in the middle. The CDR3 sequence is CASSPDSSYSNQPQHF. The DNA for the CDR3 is TGTGCCAGCAGTCCAGACAGCTCTTATAGCAATCAGCCCCAGCATTTT.

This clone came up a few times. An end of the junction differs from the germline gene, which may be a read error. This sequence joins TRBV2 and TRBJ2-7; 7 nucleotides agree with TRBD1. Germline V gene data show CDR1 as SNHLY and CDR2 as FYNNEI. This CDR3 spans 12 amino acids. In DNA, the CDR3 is TGTGCCAGCCGTGACAGGGTGGGCGAGCAGTACTTC. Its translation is CASRDRVGEQYF.

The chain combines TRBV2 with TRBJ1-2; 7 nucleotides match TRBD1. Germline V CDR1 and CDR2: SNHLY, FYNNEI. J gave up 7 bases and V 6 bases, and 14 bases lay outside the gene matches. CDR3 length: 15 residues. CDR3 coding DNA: TGTGCCAGCAGCCCAAGGGCCGGGACAGTATCTGGCTACACCTTC. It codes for CASSPRAGTVSGYTF.

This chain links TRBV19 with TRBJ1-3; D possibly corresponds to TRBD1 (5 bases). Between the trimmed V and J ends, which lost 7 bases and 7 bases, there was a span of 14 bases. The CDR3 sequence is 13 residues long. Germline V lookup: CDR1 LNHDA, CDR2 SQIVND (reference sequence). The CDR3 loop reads CASKPMGTNTIYF. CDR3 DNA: TGTGCCAGTAAACCTATGGGGACGAACACCATATATTTT. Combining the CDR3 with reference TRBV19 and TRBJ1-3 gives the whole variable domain DGGITQSPKYLFRKEGQNVTLSCEQNLNHDAMYWYRQDPGQGLRLIYYSQIVNDFQKGDIAEGYSVSREKKESFPLTVTSAQKNPTAFYLCASKPMGTNTIYFGEGSWLTVV.

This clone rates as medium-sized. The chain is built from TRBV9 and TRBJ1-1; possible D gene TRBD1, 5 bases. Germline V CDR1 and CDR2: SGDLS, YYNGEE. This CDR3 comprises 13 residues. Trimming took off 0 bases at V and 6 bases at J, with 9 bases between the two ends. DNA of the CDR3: TGTGCCAGCAGCGTAGGAAGGGGTTCTGAAGCTTTCTTT. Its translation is CASSVGRGSEAFF.

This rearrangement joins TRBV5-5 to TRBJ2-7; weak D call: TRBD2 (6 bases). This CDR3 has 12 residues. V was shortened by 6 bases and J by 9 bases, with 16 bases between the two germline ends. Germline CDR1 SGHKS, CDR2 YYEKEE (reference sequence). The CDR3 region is CASNPLGEAQYF. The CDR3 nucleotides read TGTGCCAGCAACCCTCTGGGGGAGGCGCAGTACTTC.